The T cell receptor (beta chain) described here comes from a study of chemoradiotherapy in HPV16-positive cancers. General study findings and limits: HPV-responsive T-cell expansion during chemoradiotherapy was linked to improved recurrence-free survival in HPV16-positive patients.

The CDR3 covers 13 residues. V dropped 4 bases and J dropped 2 bases, with 7 bases sitting between them. Per the germline V gene, CDR1 is SNHLY and CDR2 is FYNNEI. Samples were taken several times over chemoradiotherapy. Method: immunoSEQ multiplex PCR; TCRdb's copy keeps in-frame clones and lacks some. The table has approximately 11,000 clones, roughly 90% seen once; the top ten hold about 2.5%. Concerning this clone itself: Antigen: not known.

The rearrangement joins TRBV2 to TRBJ2-3; D is possibly TRBD1 or TRBD2 (5 bases each). The clonotype originates from a human donor with HPV-associated anogenital cancer. Sample collection occurred from a patient who underwent chemoradiotherapy. The CDR3 sequence: CASSAGHTDTQYF. CDR3 DNA: TGTGCCAGCAGTGCGGGGCACACAGATACGCAGTATTTT. Full variable domain (rest looked up from reference TRBV2 and TRBJ2-3): EPEVTQTPSHQVTQMGQEVILRCVPISNHLYFYWYRQILGQKVEFLVSFYNNEISEKSEIFDDQFSVERPDGSNFTLKIRSTKLEDSAMYFCASSAGHTDTQYFGPGTRLTVL.